This is a list of T cell receptor beta chains from one sample in a study of tumor-infiltrating lymphocytes in localized non-small cell lung cancer. Using immunoSEQ multiplex PCR, the repertoire was profiled, and TCRdb retains in-frame clones only, with some absent. The table lists about 25,000 clones, roughly 63% of them singletons. The source material was lung tumor tissue. The receptors shown here come from a human donor with non-small cell lung cancer. Each CDR3 is given with its conserved first and last residue. Clone size is not always given. Where it is, it says once, few, many or a class for expanded clones.

>.|TRBV9
CASSLTGYEQYF
>.|TRBV9
CASSAGRRMFF
>.|TRBV11-2
CASSSGVSRNTGELFF
>.|TRBV18
CASSPRAVETQYF
>.|TRBV6-5
CASSIKGLASEQFF
>.|TRBV2
CAQKRGVNTEAFF
>.|TRBV5-3
CARSWPGQGTRNEQYF
>.|TRBV5-1
CASSLVGQAYNEQFF
>.|TRBV25-1
CASTAGTGNTEAFF
>.|TRBV7-2
CASSQKTGYTGELFF
>few|TRBV7-2
CASSSTGVAEKLFF
>few|TRBV7-3
CASSPPGTQETQYF
>.|TRBV11-1
CASSLGGHGTDTQYF
>.|TRBV5-1
CASSLGVIGETQYF
>.|TRBV25-1
CASSVTGGSYNEQFF
>.|TRBV18
CASSKTGRYEQYF
>once|TRBV7-2
CASSSVQGADSDYTF
>once|TRBV11-2
CASSRQQTNQPQHF
>.|TRBV2
CASSEGTRGYTF
>.|TRBV4-3
CASSQDRGPNTEAFF
>.|TRBV11-3
CASSLELAGGGNEQFF
>.|TRBV15
CATSRNRGLYEQYF
>.|TRBV5-4
CASSFGQAIYNEQFF
>.|TRBV6-5
CASSQTGGGTFF
>.|TRBV5-4
CASSFGLTNEKLFF
>once|TRBV14
CASSQRTGGSGYTF
>.|TRBV18
CASSPTPTRGGNEQFF
>.|TRBV27
CASSFGTGGNYGYTF
>.|TRBV7-9
CASSGGGDGNQPQHF
>.|TRBV19
CASSIMAGQVQFF
>.|TRBV7-9
CASSLRGGGTSSYNEQFF
>.|TRBV2
CASKGMNYGYTF
>.|TRBV15
CATTISGANVLTF
>.|TRBV4-3
CASSQDRGGYNEQFF
>.|TRBV6-6
CASSDRVNYGYTF
>.|TRBV5-4
CASSLGVDRGPGELFF
>.|TRBV6-6
CASSYRQGTGNTIYF
>.|TRBV19
CASRLGAQRNTEAFF
>.|TRBV2
CASQAHKKAGYTGELFF
>.|TRBV5-1
CASRANGQGASEPQHF
>.|TRBV7-9
CASSTPRQGLGTEAFF
>.|TRBV7-2
CASSLVLFEQYF
>few|TRBV4-2
CASSGLAGFETQYF
>.|TRBV11-2
CASSQLTSGKWRETQYF
>.|TRBV7-3
CASGLDRGYEQYF
>.|TRBV14
CASSQGRHTDTQYF
>.|TRBV5-1
CASSSGQGISPLHF
>.|TRBV5-4
CASSRTDTQYF
>.|TRBV5-6
CASSLTGFYNEQFF
>.|TRBV29-1
CSVDLGGGDIQYF
>few|TRBV2
CASSLQGSGANVLTF
>.|TRBV7-3
CASSLDSAYEQYF
>.|TRBV9
CASSVGSRNNEQFF
>.|TRBV5-4
CASSSEVAGGPNEQFF
>.|TRBV7-9
CASSWGGATGELFF